This T cell receptor beta chain is drawn from a study of cytomegalovirus exposure and HLA in healthy donors. Study results and caveats: Further analysis, carried out later, found HLA-associated TCR beta chains more clonally expanded than equally common other chains.

This clone appeared once. What it binds is not known. The PCR was carried out with 60 Vbeta primers and 13 Jbeta primers. Sequenced by immunoSEQ multiplex PCR; TCRdb stores in-frame clones only, minus some. The repertoire holds some 170,000 clones, with 78% as singletons. CDR3 length: 16 residues. CDR1 and CDR2 from the germline V gene are MNHEY and SMNVEV (reference sequence). Deletions cut 6 bases from V and 2 bases from J, with 19 bases between. Input material: PBMCs. This TCR was recovered from a female donor in good health and CMV-seronegative. The chain links TRBV27 to TRBJ1-1, with D possibly TRBD1 on 6 matching bases. Here the CDR3 reads CASRGIGQTGNTEAFF. The CDR3 DNA reads as TGTGCCAGCAGGGGTATAGGACAGACGGGAAACACTGAAGCTTTCTTT.